This TCR beta chain appears in the sequencing data of a study of blood T cell repertoires in COVID-19. The wider study: T cells, B-cell-depleted T cells, or PBMCs provided the cDNA or gDNA that served as material.

In the authors' methods: It was from reference gene primer amplification that nucleated cell counts were estimated. Clones were read by immunoSEQ multiplex PCR, and TCRdb kept only the in-frame ones, dropping some. V and J calls and clone size are given by that table; D and trimming were obtained from the DNA. The sample has about 270,000 clones; 89% are singletons. This CDR3 spans 16 amino acids. Germline assignment: CDR1 SGHKS and CDR2 YYEKEE (reference sequence). The V and J ends lost 7 bases and 1 base, in that order; junction bases with no gene match: 11. This clone was observed a single time. The sample comprised peripheral blood. The J gene is TRBJ1-1, the V gene TRBV5-5; 9 bases match TRBD1. The receptor comes from a man aged 50-59 years with acute or convalescent COVID-19. CDR3 loop: CASFRIQGQGNTEAFF. The CDR3 DNA reads TGTGCCAGCTTTAGGATTCAGGGACAGGGGAACACTGAAGCTTTCTTT. The full variable domain, rest sourced from reference TRBV5-5 and TRBJ1-1, is DAGVTQSPTHLIKTRGQQVTLRCSPISGHKSVSWYQQVLGQGPQFIFQYYEKEERGRGNFPDRFSARQFPNYSSELNVNALLLGDSALYLCASFRIQGQGNTEAFFGQGTRLTVV.